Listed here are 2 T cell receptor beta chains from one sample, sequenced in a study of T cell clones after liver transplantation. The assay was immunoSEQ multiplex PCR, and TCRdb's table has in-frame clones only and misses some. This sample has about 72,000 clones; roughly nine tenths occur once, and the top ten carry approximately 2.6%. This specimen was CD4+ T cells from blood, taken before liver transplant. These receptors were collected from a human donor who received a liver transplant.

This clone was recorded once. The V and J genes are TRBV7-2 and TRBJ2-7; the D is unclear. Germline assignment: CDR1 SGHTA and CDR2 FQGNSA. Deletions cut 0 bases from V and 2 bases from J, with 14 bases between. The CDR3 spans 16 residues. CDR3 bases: TGTGCCAGCAGCTTAGCCGGAGTGAACCCAGCCTACGAGCAGTACTTC. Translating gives CASSLAGVNPAYEQYF.

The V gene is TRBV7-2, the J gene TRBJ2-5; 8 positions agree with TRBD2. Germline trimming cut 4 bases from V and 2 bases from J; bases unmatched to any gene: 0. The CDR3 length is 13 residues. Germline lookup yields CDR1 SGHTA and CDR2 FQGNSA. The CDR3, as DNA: TGTGCCAGCAGCTCGGGGGGGCAAGAGACCCAGTACTTC. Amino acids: CASSSGGQETQYF.